A selection of T cell receptor beta chains follows, all from one sample in a study of T cell repertoires in cytomegalovirus infection. TCRdb redid the calling of the reads with MiXCR, one entry per CDR3 protein. This sample has more than 85,000 distinct CDR3 sequences, with 20% to 30% found just once. What was sequenced was CD8+ T cells from PBMCs. The receptors were sampled from a human donor in good health (CMV status not recorded). Some clones in this sample may be carry-over from other donors' samples. The CDR3 runs from the conserved cysteine through the conserved F or W. The order of the fields is CDR3 protein, CDR3 DNA, J gene, V gene, clone size, D gene. A D gene is named only where the DNA matches it firmly. Clone size appears in some rows only: once, few, many, or a class for an expanded clone.

CDR3: CASSLGSAFEQFF; DNA: TGTGCCAGCAGCTTAGGGTCGGCTTTCGAGCAGTTCTTC; J: TRBJ2-1; V: TRBV7-6; size: .; D: .
CDR3: CASSSSLSGGIYEQYF; DNA: TGTGCCAGCAGCTCGAGCCTCAGCGGGGGGATCTACGAGCAGTACTTC; J: TRBJ2-7; V: TRBV11-3; size: few; D: TRBD2
CDR3: CASSLMGYTDTQYF; DNA: TGTGCCAGCAGTTTAATGGGATACACAGATACGCAGTATTTT; J: TRBJ2-3; V: TRBV28; size: many; D: .
CDR3: CASSMGNEQFF; DNA: TGTGCCAGTAGTATGGGAAATGAGCAGTTCTTC; J: TRBJ2-1; V: TRBV19; size: many; D: .
CDR3: CASSFAVNTEAFF; DNA: TGTGCCAGCAGCTTTGCTGTGAACACTGAAGCTTTCTTT; J: TRBJ1-1; V: TRBV11-3; size: .; D: .
CDR3: CASSLSGGSNYGYTF; DNA: TGTGCCAGCAGCTTGAGTGGGGGGAGTAACTATGGCTACACCTTC; J: TRBJ1-2; V: TRBV5-6; size: .; D: .
CDR3: CASSIFGGGRNYGYTF; DNA: TGTGCCAGTAGTATTTTTGGCGGGGGTCGGAACTATGGCTACACCTTC; J: TRBJ1-2; V: TRBV19; size: .; D: .
CDR3: CASSVQGREAFF; DNA: TGTGCCAGCAGCGTCCAGGGACGGGAAGCTTTCTTT; J: TRBJ1-1; V: TRBV11-2; size: few; D: .
CDR3: CASSQSSGARGLYGYTF; DNA: TGTGCCAGCAGTCAATCTTCTGGCGCCAGAGGACTCTATGGCTACACCTTC; J: TRBJ1-2; V: TRBV28; size: few; D: .
CDR3: CASSLAPGTGIPEQYF; DNA: TGTGCCAGCAGCTTGGCCCCCGGGACAGGGATACCCGAGCAGTACTTC; J: TRBJ2-7; V: TRBV5-6; size: .; D: TRBD1
CDR3: CASSLEGPGYGYTF; DNA: TGTGCCAGCAGCTTAGAGGGGCCGGGCTATGGCTACACCTTC; J: TRBJ1-2; V: TRBV7-2; size: many; D: .
CDR3: CASSLTGGPDIQYF; DNA: TGTGCCAGCAGCTTGACCGGGGGCCCGGACATTCAGTACTTC; J: TRBJ2-4; V: TRBV7-3; size: .; D: .
CDR3: CASSYQTDNEQFF; DNA: TGTGCCAGCAGCTACCAAACAGACAATGAGCAGTTCTTC; J: TRBJ2-1; V: TRBV11-2; size: few; D: .
CDR3: CASSMRGGRDTQYF; DNA: TGTGCCAGTAGTATGCGGGGGGGTAGAGATACGCAGTATTTT; J: TRBJ2-3; V: TRBV19; size: many; D: TRBD2
CDR3: CAISRLGPGANVLTF; DNA: TGTGCCATCAGTAGACTGGGGCCTGGGGCCAACGTCCTGACTTTC; J: TRBJ2-6; V: TRBV10-3; size: many; D: .
CDR3: CSVEGPDSFRTDTQYF; DNA: TGCAGCGTTGAAGGGCCCGACTCCTTCCGCACAGATACGCAGTATTTT; J: TRBJ2-3; V: TRBV29-1; size: few; D: .
CDR3: CSARGLAGGSSYEQYF; DNA: TGCAGTGCTAGGGGACTAGCGGGAGGGTCCTCCTACGAGCAGTACTTC; J: TRBJ2-7; V: TRBV20-1; size: .; D: TRBD2
CDR3: CASSQEWSAAYGYTF; DNA: TGCGCCAGCAGCCAAGAATGGTCGGCAGCCTATGGCTACACCTTC; J: TRBJ1-2; V: TRBV4-1; size: .; D: .
CDR3: CASSSGGHRDTQYF; DNA: TGTGCCAGCAGCTCGGGGGGGCACCGAGATACGCAGTATTTT; J: TRBJ2-3; V: TRBV27; size: .; D: TRBD2
CDR3: CASRPDNSEQFF; DNA: TGTGCCAGCAGGCCCGACAATAGTGAGCAGTTCTTC; J: TRBJ2-1; V: TRBV28; size: .; D: .
CDR3: CASRSAPGEKLFF; DNA: TGTGCCAGCAGGTCGGCCCCTGGGGAAAAACTGTTTTTT; J: TRBJ1-4; V: TRBV7-9; size: .; D: .
CDR3: CASSQGTGYSNQPQHF; DNA: TGCGCCAGCAGCCAAGGGACAGGTTATAGCAATCAGCCCCAGCATTTT; J: TRBJ1-5; V: TRBV4-3; size: .; D: TRBD1
CDR3: CASSQFGGGSNEKLFF; DNA: TGTGCCAGCAGCCAATTTGGGGGAGGCTCTAATGAAAAACTGTTTTTT; J: TRBJ1-4; V: TRBV14; size: many; D: .
CDR3: CASSSMGTQYF; DNA: TGTGCCAGCAGCTCGATGGGGACCCAGTACTTC; J: TRBJ2-5; V: TRBV7-6; size: many; D: .
CDR3: CASSQGVDRDEQYF; DNA: TGTGCCAGCAGCCAAGGGGTCGACAGGGACGAGCAGTACTTC; J: TRBJ2-7; V: TRBV3-1; size: .; D: TRBD1
CDR3: CASSQDVDRGYEQYF; DNA: TGCGCCAGCAGCCAAGATGTGGACAGGGGGTACGAGCAGTACTTC; J: TRBJ2-7; V: TRBV4-1; size: once; D: TRBD1
CDR3: CASSYGVRTGGSYEQYF; DNA: TGTGCCAGCAGTTACGGCGTCCGGACAGGGGGCTCCTACGAGCAGTACTTC; J: TRBJ2-7; V: TRBV6-2/TRBV6-3; size: few; D: TRBD1
CDR3: CASSIGPQGPSYNEQFF; DNA: TGTGCCAGTAGTATTGGTCCCCAGGGTCCCTCCTACAATGAGCAGTTCTTC; J: TRBJ2-1; V: TRBV19; size: .; D: .
CDR3: CASSLASPQHF; DNA: TGTGCCAGCAGTTTGGCCAGCCCCCAGCATTTT; J: TRBJ1-5; V: TRBV28; size: many; D: .
CDR3: CASRYRGGGSSYNEQFF; DNA: TGTGCCAGCAGATATCGTGGGGGTGGTAGCTCCTACAATGAGCAGTTCTTC; J: TRBJ2-1; V: TRBV12-3/TRBV12-4; size: many; D: .
CDR3: CASSLARGGRSYNEQFF; DNA: TGTGCCAGCAGCTTAGCGCGTGGGGGACGTTCCTACAATGAGCAGTTCTTC; J: TRBJ2-1; V: TRBV7-6; size: once; D: .
CDR3: CASSLGLAGVYQETQYF; DNA: TGCGCCAGCAGCTTGGGACTAGCGGGAGTATACCAAGAGACCCAGTACTTC; J: TRBJ2-5; V: TRBV5-1; size: .; D: TRBD2
CDR3: CASSPSRDSRYNEQFF; DNA: TGTGCCAGCAGCCCTTCCCGGGACTCGAGGTACAATGAGCAGTTCTTC; J: TRBJ2-1; V: TRBV3-1; size: .; D: .
CDR3: CASSLGGGANTEAFF; DNA: TGTGCCAGCAGCTTAGGAGGTGGCGCGAACACTGAAGCTTTCTTT; J: TRBJ1-1; V: TRBV11-3; size: many; D: .
CDR3: CASNGGGNEQFF; DNA: TGTGCCAGCAACGGCGGGGGTAATGAGCAGTTCTTC; J: TRBJ2-1; V: TRBV2; size: .; D: TRBD2
CDR3: CASSARDEQFF; DNA: TGTGCCAGCAGCGCGCGCGATGAGCAGTTCTTC; J: TRBJ2-1; V: TRBV13; size: .; D: .
CDR3: CASSLRGADSYNSPLHF; DNA: TGTGCCAGCAGCTTAAGGGGGGCGGACTCCTATAATTCACCCCTCCACTTT; J: TRBJ1-6; V: TRBV7-2; size: many; D: .
CDR3: CASRFGQAEAFF; DNA: TGTGCCAGCAGATTCGGACAGGCGGAAGCTTTCTTT; J: TRBJ1-1; V: TRBV13; size: .; D: TRBD1
CDR3: CASSALAGDADTQYF; DNA: TGTGCCAGCAGTGCTCTAGCGGGGGACGCAGATACGCAGTATTTT; J: TRBJ2-3; V: TRBV28; size: .; D: TRBD2
CDR3: CASSPYGASGGLSYNEQFF; DNA: TGTGCCAGTAGTCCCTACGGGGCTAGCGGGGGACTCTCCTACAATGAGCAGTTCTTC; J: TRBJ2-1; V: TRBV19; size: .; D: TRBD2
CDR3: CSARDRKDRAIYEQYF; DNA: TGCAGTGCTAGAGATCGGAAAGACAGGGCTATCTACGAGCAGTACTTC; J: TRBJ2-7; V: TRBV20-1; size: .; D: TRBD1